Included here is one T cell receptor beta chain sequence, with context. Assay: immunoSEQ multiplex PCR; the TCRdb copy retains only in-frame clones and omits some. The data hold some 120,000 clones, with approximately 87% observed a single time. This sample is part of a study of blood T cell repertoires in COVID-19. This CDR3 comprises 15 residues. Germline CDR1 is LNHDA and CDR2 is SQIVND (reference sequence). V was pared by 5 bases and J by 4 bases, with 9 bases of the junction left unmatched. Sequenced: peripheral blood. The TCR sequence derives from a woman in her fifties or sixties with acute or convalescent COVID-19. The rearrangement uses TRBV19 and TRBJ2-3; TRBD2 matches 7 bases. The chain's CDR3 is CASSRISGTADTQYF. In DNA form, the CDR3 reads TGTGCCAGTAGTCGTATAAGCGGGACGGCAGATACGCAGTATTTT.